Each of the 3 T cell receptor beta chains below was sequenced from the same sample in a study of cytomegalovirus exposure and HLA in healthy donors. Sequencing was performed with immunoSEQ multiplex PCR; in TCRdb, only in-frame clones are kept and a portion is missing. The sample yields a few hundred thousand clones, approximately 84% seen once. Sequencing used PBMCs. These receptors all stem from a young man in good health and CMV-seropositive.

J is TRBJ1-2 and V is TRBV28; D is perhaps TRBD1 (5 bases). The germline gives CDR1 MDHEN, CDR2 SYDVKM. This CDR3 is 17 amino acids long. The germline V and J ends were trimmed by 7 bases and 3 bases, with 24 bases remaining between them. The CDR3 region is CASTPRATVIPYYGYTF. CDR3 DNA: TGTGCCAGCACCCCTCGAGCGACAGTTATCCCCTACTATGGCTACACCTTC.

The gene calls are TRBV29-1 and TRBJ1-2; D is unclear. Per germline, CDR1 SQVTM and CDR2 ANQGSEA. V lost 7 bases and J 7 bases, leaving 7 bases between the germline ends. There are 9 residues in the CDR3. CDR3 sequence: CSADPGYTF. The CDR3, as DNA: TGCAGCGCCGACCCTGGCTACACCTTC.

V and J are TRBV5-1 and TRBJ2-3, with 10 positions matching TRBD2. Germline lookup yields CDR1 SGHRS and CDR2 YFSETQ. The trim removed 6 bases at V and 6 bases at J, leaving 10 bases unmatched. The CDR3 extends over 15 amino acids. CDR3 bases: TGCGCCAGCACATGGACTAGCGGTGGGGGGGATACGCAGTATTTT. Encoded protein: CASTWTSGGGDTQYF. The full variable domain, in which reference TRBV5-1 and TRBJ2-3 provide the parts outside the CDR3, is KAGVTQTPRYLIKTRGQQVTLSCSPISGHRSVSWYQQTPGQGLQFLFEYFSETQRNKGNFPGRFSGRQFSNSRSEMNVSTLELGDSALYLCASTWTSGGGDTQYFGPGTRLTVL.